These T cell receptor beta chains were read from a single sample in a study of T cells in tumors and immune-related adverse events. Profiled with immunoSEQ multiplex PCR; TCRdb holds only in-frame clones, not every one. The table has thousands of clones, more than 75% seen once; the top ten hold over 20%. Sample: skin tissue, taken from a patient treated with anti-PD-1 therapy. The receptors were sampled from a female donor with metastatic renal cell carcinoma. The CDR3 runs from the conserved cysteine through the conserved F or W. Each record gives: clone size, V gene, J gene, D gene, CDR3 protein, CDR3 DNA. The D gene is left open where the match is weak. Clone size, where shown, is once, few, many, or a class for clones that have expanded.

size: once
V: TRBV7-9
J: TRBJ2-5
D: -
CDR3: CASSSRTVEETQYF
DNA: TGTGCCAGCAGCTCAAGGACAGTGGAAGAGACCCAGTACTTC

size: -
V: TRBV5-6
J: TRBJ2-7
D: TRBD1
CDR3: CASSSFRGQGGSYEQYF
DNA: TGTGCCAGCAGCTCTTTCCGAGGACAGGGTGGCTCCTACGAGCAGTACTTC

size: -
V: TRBV5-4
J: TRBJ2-1
D: -
CDR3: CASSLGYNNEQFF
DNA: TGTGCCAGCAGCTTGGGCTACAACAATGAGCAGTTCTTC

size: once
V: TRBV6-5
J: TRBJ2-3
D: -
CDR3: CASSTGRSDTQYF
DNA: TGTGCCAGCAGTACAGGACGGTCAGATACGCAGTATTTT

size: -
V: TRBV4-2
J: TRBJ2-5
D: -
CDR3: CASSPGQFQETQYF
DNA: TGTGCCAGCAGCCCTGGACAGTTCCAAGAGACCCAGTACTTC

size: -
V: TRBV6-5
J: TRBJ1-2
D: TRBD1
CDR3: CASSRDSGYGYTF
DNA: TGTGCCAGCAGCAGGGACAGCGGCTATGGCTACACCTTC

size: -
V: TRBV21-1
J: TRBJ2-6
D: -
CDR3: CASSKAKGGSGANVLTF
DNA: TGTGCCAGCAGCAAAGCCAAAGGGGGCTCTGGGGCCAACGTCCTGACTTTC

size: few
V: TRBV7-8
J: TRBJ1-5
D: -
CDR3: CASSLGQSPNQPQHF
DNA: TGTGCCAGCAGCCTCGGACAGTCACCCAATCAGCCCCAGCATTTT

size: -
V: TRBV4-1
J: TRBJ2-2
D: -
CDR3: CASGRQDLVSTGELFF
DNA: TGCGCCAGCGGCAGACAGGACCTCGTGAGCACCGGGGAGCTGTTTTTT

size: -
V: TRBV19
J: TRBJ2-1
D: TRBD1
CDR3: CASSLFTGGTEQFF
DNA: TGTGCCAGTAGTTTATTCACAGGGGGCACTGAGCAGTTCTTC

size: -
V: TRBV28
J: TRBJ2-7
D: -
CDR3: CASTSGGERASYYEQYF
DNA: TGTGCCAGCACCTCCGGCGGGGAACGCGCATCGTACTACGAGCAGTACTTC